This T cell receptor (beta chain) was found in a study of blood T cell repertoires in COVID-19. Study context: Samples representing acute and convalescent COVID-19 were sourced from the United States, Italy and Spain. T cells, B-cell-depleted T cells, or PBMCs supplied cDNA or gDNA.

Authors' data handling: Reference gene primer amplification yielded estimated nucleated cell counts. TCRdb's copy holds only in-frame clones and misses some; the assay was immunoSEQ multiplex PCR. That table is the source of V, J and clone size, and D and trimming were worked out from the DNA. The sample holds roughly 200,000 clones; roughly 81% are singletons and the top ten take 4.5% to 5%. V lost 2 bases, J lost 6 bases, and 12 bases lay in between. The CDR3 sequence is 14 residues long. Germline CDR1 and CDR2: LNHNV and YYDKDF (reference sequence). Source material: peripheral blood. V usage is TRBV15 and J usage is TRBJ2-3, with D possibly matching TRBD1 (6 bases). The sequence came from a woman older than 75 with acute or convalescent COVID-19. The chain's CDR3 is CATSRLTGPDTQYF. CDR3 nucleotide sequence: TGTGCCACCAGCAGATTAACAGGGCCCGATACGCAGTATTTT.